The count of the clone carrying this T cell receptor (beta chain) is one. These data originate in a study of blood T cell repertoires in COVID-19. The authors' processing: Reference gene primer amplification gave nucleated cell count estimates. The protocol was immunoSEQ multiplex PCR, while the TCRdb copy is restricted to in-frame clones and leaves out a portion. V and J calls and clone size are copied from that table; D and trimming were computed from the DNA. The table records about 250,000 clones, about 86% of them present only once. The CDR3 has 13 residues. The V end was cut by 3 bases, the J end by 5 bases, with 13 bases between. The germline V gene has CDR1 DFQATT and CDR2 SNEGSKA (reference sequence).

The V gene is TRBV20-1, the J gene TRBJ2-5; perhaps TRBD2 as D (6 bases). The origin of this receptor is a man older than 75 with acute or convalescent COVID-19. Sample: peripheral blood. CDR3 amino acids: CSASWAGRETQYF. CDR3 DNA: TGCAGTGCTAGTTGGGCAGGGAGGGAGACCCAGTACTTC.